The 3 T cell receptor beta chains given below trace back to one sample, sequenced in a study of blood T cell repertoires in COVID-19 (TCRdb year 2020). Libraries came from the immunoSEQ multiplex PCR assay. TCRdb provides this immuneACCESS table in a form limited to in-frame rearrangements. Some clones are lacking; in checked studies, under half of them reflect an unresolved V gene, and why the rest are absent is not known. The table for this sample lists about 52,000 clones; 89% of them were counted only once. The ten largest make up roughly 10% of the sample. Sequences were obtained from peripheral blood. The source of these receptors is a man older than 75 with active or convalescent COVID-19.

Only a few counts were recorded for this clone. The CDR3 DNA sequence: TGTGCCAGCAGCTTAATTGGCCCAGCGGGACTTCTGGGCAATGAGCAGTTCTTC. This gives the protein CASSLIGPAGLLGNEQFF. The J gene is TRBJ2-1, the V gene TRBV7-3; 7 bases fit TRBD2. The CDR3 loop spans 18 amino acids. From germline, CDR1 is SGHTA and CDR2 FQGTGA. The V and J ends lost 1 base and 6 bases, in that order; junction bases with no gene match: 15.

This chain joins TRBV6-1 and TRBJ2-3; 15 bases fit TRBD2. Germline trimming cut 6 bases from V and 2 bases from J; bases unmatched to any gene: 9. Germline V lookup: CDR1 MNHNS, CDR2 SASEGT. This CDR3 contains 18 residues. CDR3: CASRELGLAGGHTDTQYF. In nucleotides, the CDR3 is TGTGCCAGCAGAGAACTGGGACTAGCGGGAGGTCACACAGATACGCAGTATTTT.

The chain links TRBV10-3 to TRBJ1-3; TRBD1 matches 11 bases. The CDR3 sequence is 16 residues long. Germline V gene data show CDR1 as ENHRY and CDR2 as SYGVKD. V shed 4 bases, J shed 4 bases, and the junction held 6 bases outside the gene matches. The CDR3 sequence: CAISGGQGAMGNTIYF. CDR3 bases: TGTGCCATCAGTGGCGGACAGGGGGCGATGGGAAACACCATATATTTT.